Listed here are 22 T cell receptor beta chains from one sample, sequenced in a study of T-cell memory formation after mild COVID-19. TCRdb recomputed calls from the 5' RACE reads with MiXCR, one row per CDR3 protein. Among approximately 500,000 distinct CDR3 sequences, about 23% were seen once, and the ten largest hold around 13%. The specimen sequenced was PBMCs or a T cell subset sorted from them (not recorded which). Receptors were obtained from an adult woman who had mild COVID-19 (a few samples of this study predate the infection). Cell type and time point are not known.

This clonotype turned up a few times. This chain links TRBV20-1 with TRBJ2-7; TRBD1 agrees at 9 bases. There are 13 residues in the CDR3. From germline, CDR1 is DFQATT and CDR2 SNEGSKA (reference sequence). The J segment lost 3 bases and the V segment lost 4 bases, leaving 4 bases of the junction unmatched. The CDR3 DNA sequence: TGCAGTGCTACCCGGGACAGGGACTACGAGCAGTACTTC. The encoded protein is CSATRDRDYEQYF.

CDR3 in DNA: TGCGCCAGCAGCCTGGACCCCCCAGGGAAGAACACTGAAGCTTTCTTT. It translates to CASSLDPPGKNTEAFF. The chain joins TRBV5-1 to TRBJ1-1; perhaps TRBD1 as D (5 bases). This CDR3 is 16 amino acids long. Germline loops: CDR1 SGHRS, CDR2 YFSETQ. Trimming took off 4 bases at V and 1 base at J, with 17 bases between the two ends.

The chain carries TRBV7-3 and TRBJ2-3, with 10 positions matching TRBD2. The germline V gene encodes CDR1 SGHTA and CDR2 FQGTGA. The length of the CDR3 is 21 residues. V was pared by 5 bases and J by 7 bases, with 27 bases of the junction left unmatched. The CDR3 DNA is TGTGCCAGCAGCCCCGAGTGGATAGCGGGGGGTCCGATTAGAGTTTGGCATACGCAGTATTTT. Encoded protein: CASSPEWIAGGPIRVWHTQYF.

This clonotype was recorded a few times. This rearrangement joins TRBV18 to TRBJ2-7, with TRBD1 matching over 10 bases. This CDR3 has 15 residues. The J segment lost 5 bases and the V segment lost 3 bases, leaving 7 bases of the junction unmatched. Germline assignment: CDR1 KGHSH and CDR2 LQKENI. The CDR3 DNA is TGTGCCAGCTCACCTTTGGACAGGGGGAACCACGAGCAGTACTTC. Translated, it gives CASSPLDRGNHEQYF. Full variable domain (rest looked up from reference TRBV18 and TRBJ2-7): NAGVMQNPRHLVRRRGQEARLRCSPMKGHSHVYWYRQLPEEGLKFMVYLQKENIIDESGMPKERFSAEFPKEGPSILRIQQVVRGDSAAYFCASSPLDRGNHEQYFGPGTRLTVT.

V and J are TRBV6-1 and TRBJ1-1; 8 nucleotides line up with TRBD1. Germline V CDR1 and CDR2: MNHNS, SASEGT. The CDR3 is made up of 16 amino acids. J gave up 3 bases and V 6 bases, and 12 bases lay outside the gene matches. The CDR3 loop is CASRPRRVQGDTEAFF. CDR3 bases: TGTGCCAGCAGGCCCCGACGGGTACAGGGGGACACTGAAGCTTTCTTT.

The chain is built from TRBV9 and TRBJ2-7; D is undetermined. V lost 0 bases and J lost 4, with 11 bases in between. The CDR3 runs 14 residues. Germline CDR1 reads SGDLS; CDR2 reads YYNGEE. This chain's CDR3 is CASSVEDGIYEQYF. CDR3 bases: TGTGCCAGCAGCGTAGAAGACGGAATTTACGAGCAGTACTTC.

The chain combines TRBV7-9 with TRBJ1-1; perhaps TRBD1 as D (6 bases). Germline V CDR1 and CDR2: SEHNR, FQNEAQ (reference sequence). This CDR3 has 15 amino acids. Trimming pared 5 bases from V and 0 bases from J, leaving 13 bases between. CDR3 in amino acids: CASSSPGEMNTEAFF. The DNA for the CDR3 is TGTGCCAGCAGCAGCCCAGGGGAGATGAACACTGAAGCTTTCTTT.

Ten or more counts support this clonotype. The chain employs TRBV7-9 and TRBJ2-7; D not resolved. Germline lookup yields CDR1 SEHNR and CDR2 FQNEAQ (reference sequence). V was shortened by 11 bases and J by 2 bases, with 16 bases between the two germline ends. The CDR3 loop spans 13 amino acids. The CDR3: CAVGGPSPYEQYF. For the CDR3, the DNA is TGTGCCGTAGGCGGACCATCCCCCTACGAGCAGTACTTC.

The CDR3 bases are TGTGCCAGCAGCCGCCCGGGGGGGCTCCTGGAAACGAATGAGCAGTTCTTC. Its translation: CASSRPGGLLETNEQFF. V gene TRBV7-6 combines with J gene TRBJ2-1, with 8 bases lining up with TRBD2. Trimming at V came to 5 bases and at J to 7 bases, leaving 16 bases not matched to a gene. CDR1 is SGHVS and CDR2 is FNYEAQ in the germline V gene. This CDR3 has 17 amino acids.

This clonotype has just a few counts. V is TRBV4-3 and J is TRBJ2-5; 9 bases fit TRBD2. Germline CDR1 LGHNA, CDR2 YSLEER. The length of the CDR3 is 14 residues. J lost 5 bases, V lost 3 bases, and 4 bases had no gene match. The CDR3 reads CASSQAGGPETQYF. The CDR3 nucleotides read TGCGCCAGCAGCCAGGCGGGAGGGCCGGAGACCCAGTACTTC.

V usage is TRBV19 and J usage is TRBJ2-3; weak D call: TRBD2 (6 bases). Germline V gene sequence: CDR1 LNHDA, CDR2 SQIVND (reference sequence). Trimming pared 7 bases from V and 5 bases from J, leaving 25 bases between. The CDR3 consists of 17 residues. The CDR3 DNA reads as TGTGCCAGTACCCGAGGGAGGCAGCGGGTGGCGGGAGATACGCAGTATTTT. Its translation is CASTRGRQRVAGDTQYF.

Of note for this clonotype: A read error may explain this, as a much larger clone is one base away. The chain links TRBV20-1 to TRBJ2-3, with 9 bases aligning to TRBD2. There are 15 residues in the CDR3. V shed 6 bases, J shed 2 bases, and the junction held 9 bases outside the gene matches. The germline V gene encodes CDR1 DFQATT and CDR2 SNEGSKA (reference sequence). The CDR3 loop reads CSARGGSGYTDTQYF. The CDR3 DNA reads TGCAGTGCGCGGGGGGGCTCGGGTTACACAGATACGCAGTATTTT.

The chain has TRBV19 and TRBJ1-2, with D possibly TRBD1 on 6 matching bases. The CDR3 loop spans 13 amino acids. CDR1 is LNHDA and CDR2 is SQIVND in the germline V gene (reference sequence). The V end was cut by 6 bases, the J end by 7 bases, with 15 bases between. The CDR3 DNA reads as TGTGCCAGTAGCGCAGGGGCCTGGGGTGGCTACACCTTC. Protein sequence: CASSAGAWGGYTF.

This clonotype was counted only a few times. The chain links TRBV4-3 to TRBJ2-3, with 10 bases identical to TRBD2. Trimming cost V 3 bases and J 3 bases; bases outside gene matches: 6. Germline V gene lookup returns CDR1 LGHNA and CDR2 YSLEER. This CDR3 is built from 16 residues. CDR3 in amino acids: CASSQKAGGGTDTQYF. CDR3 nucleotide sequence: TGCGCCAGCAGCCAGAAAGCGGGAGGGGGGACAGATACGCAGTATTTT.

This chain joins TRBV5-1 and TRBJ2-3, with TRBD2 matching over 11 bases. Germline CDR1 reads SGHRS; CDR2 reads YFSETQ. With V trimmed by 1 base and J by 3 bases, 4 bases remained unmatched. The CDR3 totals 16 residues. The CDR3 coding sequence is TGCGCCAGCAGCTTGTGGGCTAGCGGGGGGACAGATACGCAGTATTTT. Protein sequence: CASSLWASGGTDTQYF.

The chain uses TRBV20-1 and TRBJ1-1, with 7 bases matching TRBD1. The V segment lost 4 bases and the J segment 11 bases; nucleotides outside the gene matches: 10. Germline V gene data show CDR1 as DFQATT and CDR2 as SNEGSKA (reference sequence). The CDR3 is 12 amino acids. CDR3 DNA sequence: TGCAGTGCTACAACAGGGGCAAAATCGGCTTTCTTT. Translation: CSATTGAKSAFF.

This clonotype came up once. V is TRBV29-1 and J is TRBJ2-7; tentatively, D is TRBD1 or TRBD2 (7 bases each). V lost 2 bases to trimming and J lost 0 bases, with 14 bases between them. The CDR3 has 15 residues. The germline CDR1 and CDR2 sequences are SQVTM and ANQGSEA. The DNA of the CDR3 is TGCAGCGTTGAAAGGGAGGGGGACAGCTCCTACGAGCAGTACTTC. Translating it yields CSVEREGDSSYEQYF.

This chain links TRBV20-1 with TRBJ2-5, with D maybe TRBD1 (5 bases). The CDR3 runs to 15 residues. Germline values: CDR1 DFQATT, CDR2 SNEGSKA (reference sequence). The ends were cut back, 0 bases at V and 2 bases at J, with 13 bases in the middle. The CDR3 spells CSARDWGLRQETQYF. The CDR3 DNA is TGCAGTGCTAGAGATTGGGGCCTTCGGCAAGAGACCCAGTACTTC.

This clonotype was detected a few times. This chain joins TRBV12-3 or TRBV12-4 and TRBJ2-1; 7 positions agree with TRBD2. J gave up 8 bases and V 3 bases, and 7 bases lay outside the gene matches. The CDR3 is 14 amino acids. The CDR3: CASSFGLVSDEQFF. The CDR3 DNA sequence: TGTGCCAGCAGTTTCGGACTAGTCTCCGATGAGCAGTTCTTC.

This clonotype was counted a few times. The V gene is TRBV29-1, the J gene TRBJ2-3; D not certain. The CDR3 is made up of 14 amino acids. V was clipped by 0 bases and J by 0 bases, with 7 bases between them. Per germline, CDR1 SQVTM and CDR2 ANQGSEA. As DNA, the CDR3 is TGCAGCGTTGAAGACGACTGGAGCACAGATACGCAGTATTTT. As protein: CSVEDDWSTDTQYF.

The sample holds a few counts of this clonotype. J is TRBJ2-3 and V is TRBV3-1; 11 bases align to TRBD2. The trim removed 0 bases at V and 8 bases at J, leaving 4 bases unmatched. The CDR3 consists of 15 residues. Germline V lookup: CDR1 LGHDT, CDR2 YNNKEL (reference sequence). The CDR3 here is CASSQDPLAGGTQYF. The CDR3 DNA reads as TGTGCCAGCAGCCAAGATCCCCTAGCGGGAGGTACGCAGTATTTT.

V usage is TRBV9 and J usage is TRBJ2-7, with D possibly being TRBD2 (6 bases). Per the germline V gene, CDR1 is SGDLS and CDR2 is YYNGEE. V lost 0 bases to trimming and J lost 3 bases, with 10 bases between them. The CDR3 extends over 14 amino acids. DNA for the CDR3: TGTGCCAGCAGCGTAGCCCCCGGGGGCTACGAGCAGTACTTC. Residues: CASSVAPGGYEQYF.